This entry concerns a single T cell receptor beta chain. Its antigen remains unidentified. This entry comes from a study of T-cell memory formation after mild COVID-19. Overall study: Among the donors, TCR clusters were largely specific to each donor. Study observations and caveats: The authors did not confirm SARS-CoV-2 specificity of second-wave clones peaking day 37. Contracting clones from day 15 to 85 had balanced CD4/CD8; later expanders favoured CD4+.

CDR1 and CDR2 from the germline V gene are SGHNT and YYREEE (reference sequence). V was pared by 1 base and J by 0 bases, with 11 bases between. The CDR3 extends over 17 amino acids. TCR alpha and TCR beta cDNA libraries with sample barcodes and UMIs came from 5'RACE using constant-segment primers. TCRdb redid the calling of the 5' RACE reads with MiXCR, one entry per CDR3 protein. The repertoire holds over 500,000 distinct CDR3 sequences, 15% to 20% seen once, with about 8.1% in the top ten. This chain connects TRBV5-4 to TRBJ2-6; no clear D. The sequenced sample was PBMCs or a T cell subset sorted from them (not recorded which). The receptor's source is an adult woman who had mild COVID-19 (a few samples of this study predate the infection). Cell type and time point are not known. Written as DNA, the CDR3 is TGTGCCAGCAGCTTGAATATACGGAGCTCTGGGGCCAACGTCCTGACTTTC. Translated: CASSLNIRSSGANVLTF.